The 9 T cell receptor beta chains listed next were all sequenced from one sample in a study of graft-versus-host responses after intestinal transplantation (dated by TCRdb to about 2021). The library was generated by the immunoSEQ multiplex PCR assay. TCRdb obtained this table from immuneACCESS and retained in-frame rearrangements with V and J assigned. These tables miss some clones; where compared with another copy, unresolved V genes account for less than half of the shortfall, and the remainder is unexplained. This sample gives about 90,000 clones in total; around 83% of them show up just once. Roughly 0.83% of the sample is held by the ten biggest clonotypes. No antigen is known for these receptors. The time point label here, explained by the study, means: cells obtained before transplantation from donor or recipient. The sequences come from unstimulated CD4+ T cells sorted from spleen or lymph node cells, collected before intestinal transplant. The receptors originated from a human donor who received an intestinal transplant.

About this clone itself: Other DNA sequences in the sample encode the same CDR3. V usage is TRBV5-1 and J usage is TRBJ1-3; tentative D call: TRBD1 (6 bases). This CDR3 is built from 16 residues. Germline CDR1 is SGHRS and CDR2 is YFSETQ. With 4 bases removed from V and 4 bases from J, the gap between germline ends came to 18 bases. CDR3 bases: TGCGCCAGCAGCGCGAACCCAACAGGGACGGGAAACACCATATATTTT. Encoded protein: CASSANPTGTGNTIYF.

This chain links TRBV6-5 with TRBJ2-7; possible D gene TRBD2, 5 bases. V was trimmed by 6 bases and J by 7 bases, leaving 13 bases between them. There are 12 residues in the CDR3. Germline assignment: CDR1 MNHEY and CDR2 SVGAGI. This chain's CDR3 is CASSPALGEQYF. The CDR3 DNA sequence: TGTGCCAGCAGCCCAGCACTAGGAGAGCAGTACTTC.

This sequence joins TRBV7-9 and TRBJ2-2, with TRBD2 matching 8 bases. The CDR3 is 16 amino acids. The V and J ends lost 4 bases and 4 bases, in that order; junction bases with no gene match: 8. CDR1 is SEHNR and CDR2 is FQNEAQ in the germline V gene (reference sequence). The CDR3 here is CASSSQFSGATGELFF. The CDR3 nucleotides read TGTGCCAGCAGCTCCCAGTTTAGCGGGGCCACCGGGGAGCTGTTTTTT.

The chain employs TRBV2 and TRBJ2-3, with 10 bases aligning to TRBD2. The length of the CDR3 is 16 residues. The germline CDR1 and CDR2 sequences are SNHLY and FYNNEI. The trim removed 4 bases at V and 6 bases at J, leaving 10 bases unmatched. The CDR3 region has the DNA TGTGCCAGCAGTGGTTCTAGCGGGAGTAGGAGGGATACGCAGTATTTT. It yields the protein CASSGSSGSRRDTQYF. Complete variable domain (other parts from reference TRBV2 and TRBJ2-3): EPEVTQTPSHQVTQMGQEVILRCVPISNHLYFYWYRQILGQKVEFLVSFYNNEISEKSEIFDDQFSVERPDGSNFTLKIRSTKLEDSAMYFCASSGSSGSRRDTQYFGPGTRLTVL.

V gene TRBV2 combines with J gene TRBJ1-4; TRBD1 agrees at 12 bases. Trimming removed 6 bases from V and 7 bases from J; junction bases left unmatched: 3. Germline V gene data show CDR1 as SNHLY and CDR2 as FYNNEI. This CDR3 is built from 14 residues. CDR3 sequence (DNA): TGTGCCAGCAGAGGGACAGGGGGCAGTGAAAAACTGTTTTTT. Protein: CASRGTGGSEKLFF. The full variable domain, its missing parts supplied by reference TRBV2 and TRBJ1-4, is EPEVTQTPSHQVTQMGQEVILRCVPISNHLYFYWYRQILGQKVEFLVSFYNNEISEKSEIFDDQFSVERPDGSNFTLKIRSTKLEDSAMYFCASRGTGGSEKLFFGSGTQLSVL.

The DNA of the CDR3 is TGTGCCAGCAGCAAAGATGTGGTCACCTTGAGCTCCTATAATTCACCCCTCCACTTT. It specifies CASSKDVVTLSSYNSPLHF. This sequence joins TRBV21-1 and TRBJ1-6. TRBV21-1 is a documented pseudogene. The CDR3 is 19 residues long.

This sequence joins TRBV6-5 and TRBJ2-1; D is uncertain. The germline V gene has CDR1 MNHEY and CDR2 SVGAGI. The CDR3 runs to 14 residues. V was clipped by 0 bases and J by 5 bases, with 8 bases between them. CDR3 sequence (DNA): TGTGCCAGCAGTTACTCGCGTCTCAACAATGAGCAGTTCTTC. It yields the protein CASSYSRLNNEQFF.

In this sample, this clone turned up once. The rearrangement joins TRBV2 to TRBJ1-5, with 8 positions matching TRBD1. Germline-derived CDR1 and CDR2 are SNHLY and FYNNEI. V shed 4 bases and J 5 bases; nucleotides not matched to a gene: 4. CDR3 length: 14 residues. CDR3 DNA sequence: TGTGCCAGCAGTGTACAGGGGGGGGATCAGCCCCAGCATTTT. This codes for CASSVQGGDQPQHF.

The chain employs TRBV4-1 and TRBJ1-1; TRBD1 aligns across 9 bases. Germline loops: CDR1 MGHRA, CDR2 YSYEKL. J gave up 5 bases and V 4 bases, and 8 bases lay outside the gene matches. There are 15 residues in the CDR3. The CDR3 sequence: CASSPRGQGNTEAFF. The CDR3 bases are TGCGCCAGCAGCCCCAGGGGACAGGGAAATACTGAAGCTTTCTTT.